A selection of T cell receptor beta chains follows, all from one sample in a study of response to subunit inactivated influenza vaccine. Each CDR3 protein gets one entry after TCRdb re-called the RT-PCR reads with MiXCR. The sample carries about 190,000 distinct CDR3 sequences, approximately 15% recorded once. Specimen: CD8+ T cells sorted from PBMCs, collected 4 to 6 days after vaccination. The receptors stem from a man in his fifties or sixties who received an inactivated influenza vaccine. Each CDR3 is given with its conserved first and last residue. The D gene is left open where the match is weak. Rows may omit the clone size; those that give it use once, few, many or a size class.

clone size: few
D gene: -
V gene: TRBV12-3/TRBV12-4
J gene: TRBJ2-3
CDR3 protein: CASSLMEDTQYF
CDR3 DNA: TGTGCCAGCAGTTTAATGGAAGATACGCAGTATTTT

clone size: many
D gene: TRBD2
V gene: TRBV29-1
J gene: TRBJ2-1
CDR3 protein: CSEERESSYNEQFF
CDR3 DNA: TGCAGCGAAGAGCGGGAGAGCTCCTACAATGAGCAGTTCTTC

clone size: many
D gene: -
V gene: TRBV12-3/TRBV12-4
J gene: TRBJ1-4
CDR3 protein: CASSSRVNEKLFF
CDR3 DNA: TGTGCCAGCAGTTCGAGGGTTAATGAAAAACTGTTTTTT

clone size: few
D gene: TRBD1
V gene: TRBV4-3
J gene: TRBJ2-1
CDR3 protein: CASSQDTGTGRNEQFF
CDR3 DNA: TGCGCCAGCAGCCAAGATACAGGGACAGGGCGGAATGAGCAGTTCTTC

clone size: -
D gene: -
V gene: TRBV7-2
J gene: TRBJ2-7
CDR3 protein: CASSLDLVEQYF
CDR3 DNA: TGTGCCAGCAGCTTAGATTTAGTTGAGCAGTACTTC

clone size: -
D gene: -
V gene: TRBV12-3/TRBV12-4
J gene: TRBJ2-1
CDR3 protein: CASSSPTVIDEQFF
CDR3 DNA: TGTGCCAGCAGCTCCCCGACGGTTATAGATGAGCAGTTCTTC

clone size: few
D gene: TRBD2
V gene: TRBV4-1
J gene: TRBJ2-3
CDR3 protein: CASSQEGGSGGYLTDTQYF
CDR3 DNA: TGCGCCAGCAGCCAAGAAGGAGGTAGCGGGGGGTACCTCACAGATACGCAGTATTTT

clone size: few
D gene: TRBD2
V gene: TRBV9
J gene: TRBJ2-1
CDR3 protein: CASSVSGVSYNEQFF
CDR3 DNA: TGTGCCAGCAGCGTTAGCGGGGTCTCCTACAATGAGCAGTTCTTC

clone size: -
D gene: TRBD1
V gene: TRBV7-9
J gene: TRBJ2-7
CDR3 protein: CASSFGDRVWYEQYF
CDR3 DNA: TGTGCCAGCAGTTTTGGGGACAGAGTGTGGTACGAGCAGTACTTC

clone size: -
D gene: -
V gene: TRBV7-9
J gene: TRBJ1-3
CDR3 protein: CASSLALVTSGNTIYF
CDR3 DNA: TGTGCCAGCAGCTTAGCGTTGGTAACTTCTGGAAACACCATATATTTT

clone size: -
D gene: TRBD2
V gene: TRBV6-2/TRBV6-3
J gene: TRBJ2-7
CDR3 protein: CASTNSGSGEYEQYF
CDR3 DNA: TGTGCCAGCACCAACAGTGGTAGCGGGGAATACGAGCAGTACTTC

clone size: many
D gene: TRBD2
V gene: TRBV13
J gene: TRBJ2-7
CDR3 protein: CASSLGRGSYEQYF
CDR3 DNA: TGTGCCAGCAGTCTAGGGAGGGGCTCCTACGAGCAGTACTTC

clone size: few
D gene: TRBD2
V gene: TRBV10-3
J gene: TRBJ2-3
CDR3 protein: CAISEPRTSGRTDTQYF
CDR3 DNA: TGTGCCATCAGTGAGCCTAGGACTAGCGGGAGGACAGATACGCAGTATTTT

clone size: few
D gene: TRBD1
V gene: TRBV4-2
J gene: TRBJ2-7
CDR3 protein: CASSQVGQGGYEQYF
CDR3 DNA: TGTGCCAGCAGCCAAGTCGGACAGGGTGGTTACGAGCAGTACTTC

clone size: few
D gene: -
V gene: TRBV6-6
J gene: TRBJ2-1
CDR3 protein: CASSYEKQFF
CDR3 DNA: TGTGCCAGCAGTTACGAGAAGCAGTTCTTC

clone size: few
D gene: -
V gene: TRBV7-9
J gene: TRBJ2-7
CDR3 protein: CASSLGFKSSYEQYF
CDR3 DNA: TGTGCCAGCAGCTTAGGTTTCAAGAGCTCCTACGAGCAGTACTTC

clone size: few
D gene: -
V gene: TRBV12-3/TRBV12-4
J gene: TRBJ2-5
CDR3 protein: CASSFASPSLETQYF
CDR3 DNA: TGTGCCAGCAGTTTCGCATCCCCTAGTTTAGAGACCCAGTACTTC

clone size: few
D gene: TRBD2
V gene: TRBV6-5
J gene: TRBJ2-7
CDR3 protein: CASSYLAGGLPAYEQYF
CDR3 DNA: TGTGCCAGCAGTTATCTTGCGGGAGGGCTTCCGGCGTACGAGCAGTACTTC

clone size: few
D gene: -
V gene: TRBV4-1
J gene: TRBJ2-1
CDR3 protein: CASSHPRDQVLPEQFF
CDR3 DNA: TGCGCCAGCAGCCACCCCCGGGACCAGGTTCTTCCTGAGCAGTTCTTC

clone size: few
D gene: TRBD2
V gene: TRBV11-1
J gene: TRBJ2-7
CDR3 protein: CASSFRSTSGSYSYEQYF
CDR3 DNA: TGTGCCAGCAGCTTTAGGAGCACTAGCGGGTCCTACTCCTACGAGCAGTACTTC

clone size: many
D gene: TRBD1
V gene: TRBV5-1
J gene: TRBJ1-1
CDR3 protein: CASSSWTGGYTEAFF
CDR3 DNA: TGCGCCAGCAGCTCCTGGACAGGGGGTTACACTGAAGCTTTCTTT

clone size: -
D gene: TRBD1
V gene: TRBV7-9
J gene: TRBJ1-1
CDR3 protein: CASSTLDRGSLNTEAFF
CDR3 DNA: TGTGCCAGCAGCACCCTCGACAGGGGAAGCCTGAACACTGAAGCTTTCTTT

clone size: -
D gene: -
V gene: TRBV2
J gene: TRBJ1-4
CDR3 protein: CASRQKATNEKLFF
CDR3 DNA: TGTGCCAGCAGGCAGAAAGCAACTAATGAAAAACTGTTTTTT

clone size: -
D gene: TRBD2
V gene: TRBV6-5
J gene: TRBJ2-1
CDR3 protein: CASSLSGRASLWDYNEQFF
CDR3 DNA: TGTGCCAGCAGTTTAAGCGGGAGGGCCTCTCTTTGGGACTACAATGAGCAGTTCTTC

clone size: -
D gene: TRBD2
V gene: TRBV15
J gene: TRBJ2-3
CDR3 protein: CATSIALLAGGPDTQYF
CDR3 DNA: TGTGCCACCAGCATCGCGTTACTAGCGGGAGGGCCAGATACGCAGTATTTT

clone size: -
D gene: TRBD1
V gene: TRBV6-2/TRBV6-3
J gene: TRBJ1-5
CDR3 protein: CANSYVRGQGTEYSNQPQHF
CDR3 DNA: TGTGCCAACAGTTATGTTCGGGGCCAGGGGACAGAATATAGCAATCAGCCCCAGCATTTT

clone size: few
D gene: TRBD1
V gene: TRBV27
J gene: TRBJ2-3
CDR3 protein: CASRRLAGTGSTDTQYF
CDR3 DNA: TGTGCCAGCAGACGACTTGCCGGGACAGGGAGCACAGATACGCAGTATTTT

clone size: few
D gene: -
V gene: TRBV7-9
J gene: TRBJ2-7
CDR3 protein: CASSLEAVSLYEQYF
CDR3 DNA: TGTGCCAGCAGCTTAGAAGCGGTCAGTCTCTACGAGCAGTACTTC

clone size: many
D gene: -
V gene: TRBV7-6
J gene: TRBJ2-3
CDR3 protein: CASSLAPVDTQYF
CDR3 DNA: TGTGCCAGCAGCTTAGCGCCCGTCGATACGCAGTATTTT

clone size: -
D gene: TRBD1
V gene: TRBV24-1
J gene: TRBJ2-2
CDR3 protein: CATSVSTGGITGELFF
CDR3 DNA: TGTGCCACCAGTGTTTCGACAGGGGGCATAACCGGGGAGCTGTTTTTT

clone size: -
D gene: TRBD1
V gene: TRBV27
J gene: TRBJ2-5
CDR3 protein: CASSLQGALETQYF
CDR3 DNA: TGTGCCAGCAGTTTACAGGGGGCCTTGGAGACCCAGTACTTC

clone size: -
D gene: -
V gene: TRBV28
J gene: TRBJ2-3
CDR3 protein: CASSPPRTTITDTQYF
CDR3 DNA: TGTGCCAGCAGTCCGCCAAGGACAACCATCACAGATACGCAGTATTTT

clone size: -
D gene: -
V gene: TRBV7-8
J gene: TRBJ2-2
CDR3 protein: CASSIDRILAANTGELFF
CDR3 DNA: TGTGCCAGCAGCATTGACCGAATACTGGCGGCGAACACCGGGGAGCTGTTTTTT

clone size: few
D gene: -
V gene: TRBV20-1
J gene: TRBJ2-5
CDR3 protein: CSALDGDQYF
CDR3 DNA: TGCAGTGCTCTAGACGGGGACCAGTACTTC

clone size: -
D gene: -
V gene: TRBV12-3/TRBV12-4
J gene: TRBJ1-1
CDR3 protein: CASSLVKIEAFF
CDR3 DNA: TGTGCCAGCAGTTTAGTGAAGATTGAAGCTTTCTTT

clone size: few
D gene: -
V gene: TRBV7-9
J gene: TRBJ2-3
CDR3 protein: CASSPRLSSTDTQYF
CDR3 DNA: TGTGCCAGCAGCCCCCGGCTAAGCAGCACAGATACGCAGTATTTT